This TCR beta chain was captured by sequencing in a study of blood T cell repertoires in COVID-19 (dated by TCRdb to 2020 to 2022). In terms of the full investigation: The collaborator samples originated in the United States, Italy and Spain and spanned the acute and convalescent phases of COVID-19. The repertoires were made available in a free public database intended to serve as a resource for research on the immune response to SARS-CoV-2. Subjects who had been exposed to COVID-19, were actively infected with it, or had recovered from it provided the deeply sampled blood TCRbeta repertoires that made up the dataset. HLA class I and class II types, where available, came from metadata supplied by the sample provider rather than from assay-based typing. The prospective study material was composed of cDNA or gDNA derived from T cells, B-cell-depleted T cells, or PBMCs. Samples were obtained from the ongoing ImmuneRACE study (first 160 participants) and from about 1,300 subjects provided by 6 global collaborators. Nearly every sample came with metadata listing a de-identified subject ID, COVID-19 status, age in years and sex.

Spanning cysteine to phenylalanine, the CDR3 consists of 17 amino acids. CDR3 DNA only is kept here, 51 bases in frame from base 1. CDR1 and CDR2, looked up from the germline V gene, are LGHNA and YNFKEQ. Compared with germline, V lacks 0 bases and J lacks 3 bases; bases without a gene match: 9. Participants in the prospective study were enrolled through a virtual design, were aged roughly 18 to 100 years, and lived in roughly 24 United States geographic areas. In the prospective study, participants were assigned to cohorts based on the clinical history participants reported in a screening survey and a study questionnaire. For ImmuneRACE Cohort 3, a participant was defined as recovered based on two consecutive negative NP/OP PCR tests, clearance by a healthcare professional, or resolution of symptoms. Mobile phlebotomists in the prospective study collected whole blood, serum and a nasopharyngeal or oropharyngeal swab from every participant. Prospective study participants could optionally give additional blood draws and questionnaires over a roughly two-month period. Before DNA extraction, blood samples from the prospective study were shipped at room temperature or frozen.

Points the paper makes about the study in general: How much clinical and demographic metadata was included differed by source and by participant, and the metadata was provided uncurated.

As for this clone: No antigen is known for it. Within one base of it there is no much larger clone, and no base qualities were kept.

TCRbeta CDR3 regions were amplified from genomic DNA using the immunoSEQ Assay, a bias-controlled multiplex PCR. As for the original processing: The number of nucleated cells in each sample was estimated by amplification of reference gene primers within the assay. Sequence reads were collapsed and filtered to measure the absolute abundance of every unique TCRbeta CDR3 rearrangement. For each sample, productive Simpson clonality was calculated by taking the square root of Simpson's diversity index across productive rearrangements. TCRdb retrieved this table from immuneACCESS and kept in-frame rearrangements only. Not all clones are present; in checked studies, unresolved V genes account for under half, and no reason is known for the remainder. The V and J calls and clone size come from that table; D and trimming were worked out from the DNA. Across this sample there are some 320,000 clones, with roughly 90% seen only once. The ten largest clonotypes hold around 2.5% of the sample.

The sample taken for sequencing was PBMCs or T cells enriched from blood (not recorded which). Here the chain combines TRBV4-2 and TRBJ1-2; TRBD1 fits 8 bases in the junction. This TCR was recovered from a man in his 60s who had recovered from COVID-19. The CDR3 corresponds to CASSQEPQGAYDYGYTF. The bases are TGTGCCAGCAGCCAAGAACCCCAGGGGGCGTACGACTATGGCTACACCTTC.